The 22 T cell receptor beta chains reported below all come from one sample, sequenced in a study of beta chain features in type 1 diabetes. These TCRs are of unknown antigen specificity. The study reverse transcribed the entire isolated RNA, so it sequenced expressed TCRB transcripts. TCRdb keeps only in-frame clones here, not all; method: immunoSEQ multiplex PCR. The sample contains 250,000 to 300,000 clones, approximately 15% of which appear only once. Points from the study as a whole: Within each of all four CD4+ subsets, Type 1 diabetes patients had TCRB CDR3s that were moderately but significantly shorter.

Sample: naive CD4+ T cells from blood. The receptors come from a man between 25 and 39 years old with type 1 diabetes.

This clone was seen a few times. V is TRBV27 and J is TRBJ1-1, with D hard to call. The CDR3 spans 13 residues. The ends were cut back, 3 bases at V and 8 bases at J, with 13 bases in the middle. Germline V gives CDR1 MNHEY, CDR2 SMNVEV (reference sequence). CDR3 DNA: TGTGCCAGCAGTTTGCGCCTGATGCAAGAAGCTTTCTTT. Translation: CASSLRLMQEAFF.

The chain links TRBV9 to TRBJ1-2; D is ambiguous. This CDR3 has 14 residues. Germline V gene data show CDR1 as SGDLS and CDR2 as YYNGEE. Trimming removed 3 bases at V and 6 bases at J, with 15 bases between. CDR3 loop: CASSAGFGWNGYTF. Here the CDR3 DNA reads TGTGCCAGCAGCGCCGGGTTCGGGTGGAATGGCTACACCTTC.

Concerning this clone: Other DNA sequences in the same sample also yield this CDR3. Here the CDR3 reads CASSLTGTYEQYF. The DNA of the CDR3 is TGTGCCAGCAGTCTCACGGGGACCTACGAGCAGTACTTC. This chain uses TRBV28 with TRBJ2-7, with D perhaps TRBD2 (5 bases). Germline V gene data show CDR1 as MDHEN and CDR2 as SYDVKM. The ends were cut back, 5 bases at V and 2 bases at J, with 10 bases in the middle. The CDR3 sequence is 13 residues long.

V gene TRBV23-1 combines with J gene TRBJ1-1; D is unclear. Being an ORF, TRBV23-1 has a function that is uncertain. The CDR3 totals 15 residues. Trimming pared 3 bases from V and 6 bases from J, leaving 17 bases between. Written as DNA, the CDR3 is TGCGCCAGCAGTCACTTGGGCCAGGCTGCCCCTGAAGCTTTCTTT. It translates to CASSHLGQAAPEAFF.

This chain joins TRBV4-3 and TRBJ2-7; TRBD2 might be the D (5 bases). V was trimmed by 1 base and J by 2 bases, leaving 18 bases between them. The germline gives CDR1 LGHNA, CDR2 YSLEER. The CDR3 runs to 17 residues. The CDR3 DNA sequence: TGCGCCAGCAGCCAAGTTTTATTCAGCGGTTCCACCTACGAGCAGTACTTC. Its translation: CASSQVLFSGSTYEQYF.

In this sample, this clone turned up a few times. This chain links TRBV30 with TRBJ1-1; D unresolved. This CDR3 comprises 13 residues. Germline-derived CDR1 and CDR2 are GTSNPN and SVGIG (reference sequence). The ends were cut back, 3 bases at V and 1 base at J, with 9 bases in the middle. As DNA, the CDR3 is TGTGCCTGGAGAAAGGAGGGGAACACTGAAGCTTTCTTT. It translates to CAWRKEGNTEAFF.

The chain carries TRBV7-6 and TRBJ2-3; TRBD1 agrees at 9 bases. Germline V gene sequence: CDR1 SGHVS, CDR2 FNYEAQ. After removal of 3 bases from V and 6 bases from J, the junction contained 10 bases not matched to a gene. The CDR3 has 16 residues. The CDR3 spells CASSLVGQGRLDTQYF. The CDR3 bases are TGTGCCAGCAGCTTGGTGGGACAGGGTCGGTTGGATACGCAGTATTTT.

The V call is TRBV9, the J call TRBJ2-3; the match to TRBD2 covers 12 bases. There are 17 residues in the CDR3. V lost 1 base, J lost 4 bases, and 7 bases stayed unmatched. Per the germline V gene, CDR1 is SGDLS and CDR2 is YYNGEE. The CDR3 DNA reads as TGTGCCAGCAGCGTAACGACTAGCGGGAGAGGTCCAGATACGCAGTATTTT. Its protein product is CASSVTTSGRGPDTQYF.

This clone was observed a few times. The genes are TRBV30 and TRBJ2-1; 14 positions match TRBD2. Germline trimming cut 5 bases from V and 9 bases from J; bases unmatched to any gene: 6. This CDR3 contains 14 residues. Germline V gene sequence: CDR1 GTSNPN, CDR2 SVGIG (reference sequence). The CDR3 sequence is CAWRPGTSGSEQFF. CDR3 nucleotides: TGTGCCTGGCGACCCGGGACTAGCGGGAGTGAGCAGTTCTTC.

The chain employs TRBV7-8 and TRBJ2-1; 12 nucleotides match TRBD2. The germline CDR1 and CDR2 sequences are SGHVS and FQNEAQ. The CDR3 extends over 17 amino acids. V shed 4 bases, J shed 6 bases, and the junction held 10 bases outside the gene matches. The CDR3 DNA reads TGTGCCAGCAGCTCTAATCCGACTAGCGGGAGCCGCAATGAGCAGTTCTTC. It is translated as CASSSNPTSGSRNEQFF.

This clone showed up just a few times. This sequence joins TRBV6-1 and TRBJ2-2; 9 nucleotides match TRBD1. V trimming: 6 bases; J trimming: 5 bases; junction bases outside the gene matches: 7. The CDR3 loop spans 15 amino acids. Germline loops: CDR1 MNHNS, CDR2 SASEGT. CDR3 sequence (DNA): TGTGCCAGCAGGCGGACAGGGGTTTCTACCGGGGAGCTGTTTTTT. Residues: CASRRTGVSTGELFF.

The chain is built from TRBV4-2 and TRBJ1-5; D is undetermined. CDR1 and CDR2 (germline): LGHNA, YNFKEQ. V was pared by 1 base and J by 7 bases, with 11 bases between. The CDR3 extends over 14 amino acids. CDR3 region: CASSQVAREQPQHF. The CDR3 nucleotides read TGTGCCAGCAGCCAAGTCGCCCGGGAACAGCCCCAGCATTTT.

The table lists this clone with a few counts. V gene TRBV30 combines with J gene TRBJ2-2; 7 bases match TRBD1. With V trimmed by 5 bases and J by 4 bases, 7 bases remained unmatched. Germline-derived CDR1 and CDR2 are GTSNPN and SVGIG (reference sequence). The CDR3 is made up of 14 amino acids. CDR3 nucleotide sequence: TGTGCCTGGTGGGGGACAGATGCCACCGGGGAGCTGTTTTTT. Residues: CAWWGTDATGELFF.

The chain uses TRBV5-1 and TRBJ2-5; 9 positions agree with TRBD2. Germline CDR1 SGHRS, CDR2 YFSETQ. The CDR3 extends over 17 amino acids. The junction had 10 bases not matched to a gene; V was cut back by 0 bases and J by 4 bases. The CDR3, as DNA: TGCGCCAGCAGCTTGGCGGCTAGCGGGATCGGGGGAGAGACCCAGTACTTC. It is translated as CASSLAASGIGGETQYF.

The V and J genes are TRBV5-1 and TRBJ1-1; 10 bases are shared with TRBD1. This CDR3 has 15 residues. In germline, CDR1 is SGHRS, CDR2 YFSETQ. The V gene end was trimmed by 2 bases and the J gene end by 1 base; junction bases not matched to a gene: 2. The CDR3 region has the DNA TGCGCCAGCAGCTTCCGGACAGGGGGGAACACTGAAGCTTTCTTT. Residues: CASSFRTGGNTEAFF.

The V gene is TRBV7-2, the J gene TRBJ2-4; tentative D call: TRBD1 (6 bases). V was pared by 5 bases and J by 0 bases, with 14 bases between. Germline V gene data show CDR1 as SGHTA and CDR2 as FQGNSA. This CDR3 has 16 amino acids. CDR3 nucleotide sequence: TGTGCCAGCAGCCCCACAGGGACCCTAGCCAAAAACATTCAGTACTTC. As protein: CASSPTGTLAKNIQYF.

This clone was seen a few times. The DNA for the CDR3 is TGTGCCAGCATCAACCCAGCAGCCGGGGGACATGAGCAGTTCTTC. Protein: CASINPAAGGHEQFF. This chain connects TRBV28 to TRBJ2-1; D might be TRBD2 (6 bases). The CDR3 has 15 residues. The ends were cut back, 7 bases at V and 8 bases at J, with 21 bases in the middle. The germline V gene has CDR1 MDHEN and CDR2 SYDVKM.

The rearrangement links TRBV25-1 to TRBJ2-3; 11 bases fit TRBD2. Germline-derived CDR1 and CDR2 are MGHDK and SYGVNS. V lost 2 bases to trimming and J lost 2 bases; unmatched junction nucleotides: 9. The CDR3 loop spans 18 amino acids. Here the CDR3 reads CASSEASGLAGITDTQYF. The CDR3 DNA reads TGTGCCAGCAGTGAAGCCTCTGGACTAGCGGGCATCACAGATACGCAGTATTTT.

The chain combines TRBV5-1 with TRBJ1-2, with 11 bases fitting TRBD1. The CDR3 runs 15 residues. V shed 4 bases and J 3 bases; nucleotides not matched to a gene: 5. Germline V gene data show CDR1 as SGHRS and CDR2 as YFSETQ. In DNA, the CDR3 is TGCGCCAGCAGCCCGGGACAGGGGGTTCACTATGGCTACACCTTC. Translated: CASSPGQGVHYGYTF.

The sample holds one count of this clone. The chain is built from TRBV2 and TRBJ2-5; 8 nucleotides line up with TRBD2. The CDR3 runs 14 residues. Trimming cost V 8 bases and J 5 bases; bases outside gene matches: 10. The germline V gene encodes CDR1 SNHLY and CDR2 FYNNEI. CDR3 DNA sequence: TGTGCCAGCCTCCTCAGCGGGAGATTGGAGACCCAGTACTTC. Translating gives CASLLSGRLETQYF. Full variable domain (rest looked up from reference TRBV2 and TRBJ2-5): EPEVTQTPSHQVTQMGQEVILRCVPISNHLYFYWYRQILGQKVEFLVSFYNNEISEKSEIFDDQFSVERPDGSNFTLKIRSTKLEDSAMYFCASLLSGRLETQYFGPGTRLLVL.

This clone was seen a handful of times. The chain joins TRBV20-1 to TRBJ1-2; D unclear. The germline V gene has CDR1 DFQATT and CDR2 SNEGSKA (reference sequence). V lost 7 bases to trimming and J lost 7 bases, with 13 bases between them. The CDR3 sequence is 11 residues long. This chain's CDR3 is CSVKERSGYTF. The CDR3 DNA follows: TGCAGTGTTAAAGAGAGGAGTGGCTACACCTTC.

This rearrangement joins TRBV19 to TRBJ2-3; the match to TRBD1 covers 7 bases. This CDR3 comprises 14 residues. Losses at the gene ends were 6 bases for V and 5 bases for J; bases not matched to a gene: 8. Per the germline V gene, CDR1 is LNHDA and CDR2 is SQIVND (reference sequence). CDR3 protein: CASRLSGTEDTQYF. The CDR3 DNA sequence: TGTGCCAGTAGACTATCCGGGACAGAAGATACGCAGTATTTT. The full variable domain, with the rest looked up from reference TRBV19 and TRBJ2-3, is DGGITQSPKYLFRKEGQNVTLSCEQNLNHDAMYWYRQDPGQGLRLIYYSQIVNDFQKGDIAEGYSVSREKKESFPLTVTSAQKNPTAFYLCASRLSGTEDTQYFGPGTRLTVL.